Shown below are 2 T cell receptor beta chains from a single sample sequenced in a study of blood T cell repertoires in COVID-19. Sequencing used immunoSEQ multiplex PCR; TCRdb keeps in-frame clones, though not all of them. The sample lists around 190,000 clones, just over 85% seen once, with about 9.7% in the top ten. Input material: peripheral blood. These receptors were collected from a middle-aged man with active or convalescent COVID-19.

The CDR3 coding sequence is TGTGCCAGTAGCCCACCGGACAGACTACCACCCCTCCACTTT. Translation: CASSPPDRLPPLHF. The rearrangement joins TRBV19 to TRBJ1-6, with D perhaps matching TRBD1 (6 bases). Germline values: CDR1 LNHDA, CDR2 SQIVND (reference sequence). The CDR3 is 14 residues long. Trimming removed 6 bases at V and 11 bases at J, with 17 bases between. Drawing the rest from reference TRBV19 and TRBJ1-6, the complete variable domain is DGGITQSPKYLFRKEGQNVTLSCEQNLNHDAMYWYRQDPGQGLRLIYYSQIVNDFQKGDIAEGYSVSREKKESFPLTVTSAQKNPTAFYLCASSPPDRLPPLHFGNGTRLTVT.

The chain carries TRBV19 and TRBJ1-5; possibly TRBD1 for D (6 bases). Germline lookup yields CDR1 LNHDA and CDR2 SQIVND (reference sequence). V lost 1 base and J lost 1, with 14 bases in between. The CDR3 extends over 17 amino acids. CDR3 coding DNA: TGTGCCAGTAGTATAGCCAGGGGACGTAGAAGCAATCAGCCCCAGCATTTT. Its protein is CASSIARGRRSNQPQHF.